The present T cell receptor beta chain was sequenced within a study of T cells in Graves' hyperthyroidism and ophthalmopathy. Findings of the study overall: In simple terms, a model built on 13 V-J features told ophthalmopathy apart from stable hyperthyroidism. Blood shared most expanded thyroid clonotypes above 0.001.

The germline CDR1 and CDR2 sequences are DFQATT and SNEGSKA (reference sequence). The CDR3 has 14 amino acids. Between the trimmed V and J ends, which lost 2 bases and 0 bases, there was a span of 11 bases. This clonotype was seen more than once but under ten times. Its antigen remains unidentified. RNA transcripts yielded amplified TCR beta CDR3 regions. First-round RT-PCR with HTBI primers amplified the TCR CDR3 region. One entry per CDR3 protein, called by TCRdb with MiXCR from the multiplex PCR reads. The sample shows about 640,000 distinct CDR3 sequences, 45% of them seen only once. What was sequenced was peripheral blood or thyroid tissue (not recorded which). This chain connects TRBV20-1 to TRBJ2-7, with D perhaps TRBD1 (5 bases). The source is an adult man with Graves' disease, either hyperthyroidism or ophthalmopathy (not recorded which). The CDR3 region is CSARSARDSYEQYF. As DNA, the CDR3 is TGCAGTGCTAGATCGGCCAGGGACTCCTACGAGCAGTACTTC.